The 27 T cell receptor beta chains presented below share a single source sample, sequenced in a study of blood T cell repertoires in COVID-19. The assay was immunoSEQ multiplex PCR, and TCRdb's table has in-frame clones only and misses some. The sample has 150,000 to 200,000 clones; about 83% are singletons. Sequenced input: peripheral blood. The source of these receptors is an older woman with COVID-19, enrolled during active disease.

The table lists this clone with a count of one. This chain uses TRBV7-2 with TRBJ2-1; 11 nucleotides line up with TRBD2. CDR1 and CDR2 from the germline V gene are SGHTA and FQGNSA. The ends lost 5 bases at V and 7 bases at J; junction bases unmatched: 4. CDR3 length: 14 residues. The CDR3 loop is CASSISGRDNEQFF. CDR3 coding DNA: TGTGCCAGCAGCATTAGCGGGAGGGATAATGAGCAGTTCTTC.

In its sample, this clone was seen a few times. The chain combines TRBV18 with TRBJ1-1, with a weak D call TRBD1 (6 bases). This CDR3 is built from 14 residues. Trimming removed 6 bases at V and 5 bases at J, with 16 bases between. Germline V lookup: CDR1 KGHSH, CDR2 LQKENI. In nucleotides, the CDR3 is TGTGCCAGCTCTAAAGGGGGGGGTTCGACTGAAGCTTTCTTT. The encoded protein is CASSKGGGSTEAFF.

The rearrangement uses TRBV6-4 and TRBJ2-3; 9 positions agree with TRBD1. The CDR3 consists of 15 residues. Germline V gene data show CDR1 as MRHNA and CDR2 as SNTAGT. Unmatched junction bases numbered 12, after V lost 8 bases and J lost 6 bases. As DNA, the CDR3 is TGTGCCAGCGGAAAATGCAGGGACAGGGATGATACGCAGTATTTT. Translation: CASGKCRDRDDTQYF.

This rearrangement joins TRBV29-1 to TRBJ2-5; 7 bases are a match to TRBD2. Germline CDR1 reads SQVTM; CDR2 reads ANQGSEA. V was pared by 7 bases and J by 1 base, with 3 bases of the junction left unmatched. The CDR3 extends over 12 amino acids. The CDR3 DNA reads TGCAGCGCTAAGCGGGGCCAAGAGACCCAGTACTTC. It encodes CSAKRGQETQYF.

This sequence joins TRBV19 and TRBJ2-3, with 9 bases matching TRBD2. The CDR3 runs 16 residues. Trimming took 5 bases from V and 6 from J; bases not matched to a gene: 12. CDR1 is LNHDA, CDR2 SQIVND, per germline (reference sequence). The CDR3 here is CASSRGGRGLSDTQYF. CDR3 coding DNA: TGTGCCAGTAGTCGTGGCGGGAGGGGTCTTTCGGATACGCAGTATTTT.

This sequence joins TRBV2 and TRBJ2-4; tentative D call: TRBD2 (5 bases). CDR1 is SNHLY and CDR2 is FYNNEI in the germline V gene. There are 15 residues in the CDR3. V was cut by 3 bases and J by 6 bases, with 15 bases left in between. The CDR3 nucleotides read TGTGCCAGCAGTGAGCTTCGGGGTAAAGCAAACATTCAGTACTTC. Protein sequence: CASSELRGKANIQYF. The full variable domain, its missing parts supplied by reference TRBV2 and TRBJ2-4, is EPEVTQTPSHQVTQMGQEVILRCVPISNHLYFYWYRQILGQKVEFLVSFYNNEISEKSEIFDDQFSVERPDGSNFTLKIRSTKLEDSAMYFCASSELRGKANIQYFGAGTRLSVL.

This sequence joins TRBV28 and TRBJ1-6; TRBD1 matches at 9 bases. V gave up 4 bases and J gave up 8 bases; unmatched junction bases: 6. Germline values: CDR1 MDHEN, CDR2 SYDVKM. CDR3 size: 15 residues. CDR3 loop: CASSSDRGRYSPLHF. CDR3 nucleotides: TGTGCCAGCAGTTCGGACAGGGGAAGATATTCACCCCTCCACTTT.

This clone has a handful of counts. The chain joins TRBV7-8 to TRBJ2-1, with TRBD1 matching over 9 bases. The germline V gene encodes CDR1 SGHVS and CDR2 FQNEAQ. The CDR3 is 17 amino acids. The V segment lost 0 bases and the J segment 6 bases; nucleotides outside the gene matches: 9. The CDR3 DNA is TGTGCCAGCAGCTTAGCGCTCCGGGACAGGGATCCCAATGAGCAGTTCTTC. Translation gives CASSLALRDRDPNEQFF.

The chain has TRBV19 and TRBJ2-6; TRBD1 aligns across 9 bases. Germline loops: CDR1 LNHDA, CDR2 SQIVND (reference sequence). The V segment lost 4 bases and the J segment 2 bases; nucleotides outside the gene matches: 3. The CDR3 extends over 16 amino acids. CDR3 nucleotides: TGTGCCAGTAGTACCACAGGGGGCCCTGGGGCCAACGTCCTGACTTTC. Its translation is CASSTTGGPGANVLTF.

This clone has a single count. This chain joins TRBV6-1 and TRBJ1-6, with D perhaps matching TRBD1 (6 bases). The V gene lost 0 bases and the J gene lost 15 bases, with 9 bases spanning the gap. Germline loops: CDR1 MNHNS, CDR2 SASEGT. This CDR3 contains 12 residues. This chain's CDR3 is CASSEAGAYLHF. The CDR3 DNA reads TGTGCCAGCAGTGAAGCGGGGGCTTACCTCCACTTT.

V and J are TRBV19 and TRBJ1-2; D perhaps matches TRBD1 (5 bases). The CDR3 totals 13 residues. CDR1 is LNHDA, CDR2 SQIVND, per germline (reference sequence). V lost 9 bases and J 2 bases, leaving 13 bases between the germline ends. CDR3 amino acids: CASWGGGNYGYTF. The CDR3 nucleotides are TGTGCCAGCTGGGGGGGAGGCAACTATGGCTACACCTTC.

This chain joins TRBV18 and TRBJ1-1, with D uncertain. The germline V gene encodes CDR1 KGHSH and CDR2 LQKENI. The germline V and J ends were trimmed by 6 bases and 2 bases, with 7 bases remaining between them. This CDR3 comprises 12 residues. CDR3 sequence reads: CASSNTNTEAFF. The CDR3 DNA follows: TGTGCCAGCTCTAATACTAACACTGAAGCTTTCTTT. The full variable domain, its missing parts supplied by reference TRBV18 and TRBJ1-1, is NAGVMQNPRHLVRRRGQEARLRCSPMKGHSHVYWYRQLPEEGLKFMVYLQKENIIDESGMPKERFSAEFPKEGPSILRIQQVVRGDSAAYFCASSNTNTEAFFGQGTRLTVV.

V gene TRBV28 combines with J gene TRBJ1-2; D is possibly TRBD1 (5 bases). CDR1 is MDHEN, CDR2 SYDVKM, per germline. V was pared by 7 bases and J by 4 bases, with 13 bases between. This CDR3 is built from 13 residues. CDR3 nucleotides: TGTGCCAGCACCTCCGGGGGAGTCTATGGCTACACCTTC. Translation: CASTSGGVYGYTF.

J is TRBJ1-4 and V is TRBV10-1; 9 positions agree with TRBD1. This CDR3 region has 18 residues. Germline CDR1 and CDR2: WNHNN and SYGVQD (reference sequence). V gave up 7 bases and J gave up 10 bases; unmatched junction bases: 22. The CDR3, as DNA: TGCGCCAGCATTCTCTGGGGCCGGGACAGGGAATTTTACGGAAAACTGTTTTTT. Its protein product is CASILWGRDREFYGKLFF.

This chain joins TRBV18 and TRBJ1-2; 10 bases align to TRBD1. Per the germline V gene, CDR1 is KGHSH and CDR2 is LQKENI. The CDR3 spans 16 residues. The ends lost 4 bases at V and 3 bases at J; junction bases unmatched: 8. The CDR3 spells CASSRTAGQGHYGYTF. The CDR3 DNA reads TGTGCCAGCTCACGTACTGCGGGACAGGGGCACTATGGCTACACCTTC.

The gene calls are TRBV7-3 and TRBJ2-6; tentatively, D is TRBD1 (6 bases). Germline V gives CDR1 SGHTA, CDR2 FQGTGA. The CDR3 is made up of 17 amino acids. V was clipped by 5 bases and J by 2 bases, with 16 bases between them. The CDR3 sequence is CASSHDRIGAGANVLTF. The CDR3 DNA follows: TGTGCCAGCAGCCATGACAGGATTGGAGCTGGGGCCAACGTCCTGACTTTC.

V gene TRBV5-1 combines with J gene TRBJ2-3; D is uncertain. The ends were cut back, 1 base at V and 4 bases at J, with 10 bases in the middle. The CDR3 has 14 amino acids. The V gene's germline CDR1 is SGHRS and CDR2 YFSETQ. CDR3 coding DNA: TGCGCCAGCAGCTTGTCGCGGATGGCAGATACGCAGTATTTT. Translation: CASSLSRMADTQYF.

CDR3 DNA: TGCGCCAGCAGCCACTCAGGGGCAGGACAGGAAGAGACCCAGTACTTC. Residues: CASSHSGAGQEETQYF. The V gene is TRBV4-1, the J gene TRBJ2-5; 7 bases line up with TRBD1. The CDR3 contains 16 residues. Germline CDR1 is MGHRA and CDR2 is YSYEKL. The V segment lost 3 bases and the J segment 3 bases; nucleotides outside the gene matches: 10.

This clone was picked up one time. The chain recombines TRBV7-9 with TRBJ1-5, with TRBD1 identical over 9 bases. This CDR3 region has 15 residues. Germline V gene data show CDR1 as SEHNR and CDR2 as FQNEAQ (reference sequence). The V and J ends lost 5 bases and 5 bases, in that order; junction bases with no gene match: 7. The CDR3 here is CASSHTGTGYQPQHF. The CDR3, as DNA: TGTGCCAGCAGCCATACCGGGACAGGGTATCAGCCCCAGCATTTT.

The rearrangement links TRBV7-2 to TRBJ1-6, with 8 bases identical to TRBD1. V lost 5 bases to trimming and J lost 13 bases; unmatched junction nucleotides: 7. The length of the CDR3 is 13 residues. The germline gives CDR1 SGHTA, CDR2 FQGNSA. CDR3 sequence (DNA): TGTGCCAGCAGCGGAGGACAGGGTTTGCCCCTCCACTTT. As protein: CASSGGQGLPLHF.

The CDR3 protein is CASSQRVSGGTDTQYF. The CDR3 DNA follows: TGTGCCAGCAGCCAAAGGGTGTCGGGAGGCACAGATACGCAGTATTTT. This chain joins TRBV14 and TRBJ2-3, with a possible D match to TRBD2 (6 bases). CDR1 is SGHDN, CDR2 FVKESK, per germline. The CDR3 runs 16 residues. V dropped 2 bases and J dropped 1 base, with 13 bases sitting between them.

The rearrangement links TRBV30 to TRBJ1-5; weak D call: TRBD1 (6 bases). Per germline, CDR1 GTSNPN and CDR2 SVGIG (reference sequence). The CDR3 extends over 13 amino acids. With 5 bases removed from V and 3 bases from J, the gap between germline ends came to 11 bases. CDR3 in amino acids: CAWADRYNQPQHF. As DNA, the CDR3 is TGTGCCTGGGCTGACAGGTACAATCAGCCCCAGCATTTT.

This chain joins TRBV24-1 and TRBJ2-1; 12 nucleotides align to TRBD2. Germline CDR1 KGHDR, CDR2 SFDVKD. The CDR3 is made up of 16 amino acids. V gave up 4 bases and J gave up 13 bases; unmatched junction bases: 13. The CDR3 region has the DNA TGTGCCACCAGTGAACGTGGTCTAGCGGGAGGGTTGGGTCAGTTCTTC. It yields the protein CATSERGLAGGLGQFF.

The chain couples TRBV7-9 to TRBJ2-5; 9 bases map to TRBD2. Germline values: CDR1 SEHNR, CDR2 FQNEAQ (reference sequence). The CDR3 is 17 amino acids. V shed 1 base, J shed 4 bases, and the junction held 10 bases outside the gene matches. CDR3 residues: CASSLGVGGRAPETQYF. CDR3 in DNA: TGTGCCAGCAGCTTAGGCGTGGGCGGGAGGGCCCCAGAGACCCAGTACTTC.

The chain has TRBV5-4 and TRBJ1-1, with D unclear. Germline assignment: CDR1 SGHNT and CDR2 YYREEE (reference sequence). CDR3 length equals 15 residues. V lost 0 bases and J 1 base, leaving 10 bases between the germline ends. The CDR3 spells CASSLGETPNTEAFF. CDR3 nucleotide sequence: TGTGCCAGCAGCTTGGGGGAGACTCCGAACACTGAAGCTTTCTTT.

This clone was seen only a few times. This chain connects TRBV7-9 to TRBJ1-1; D ambiguous. This CDR3 has 14 amino acids. Germline CDR1 is SEHNR and CDR2 is FQNEAQ (reference sequence). V was shortened by 5 bases and J by 2 bases, with 12 bases between the two germline ends. The DNA of the CDR3 is TGTGCCAGCAGCCCCCCCCGAGGAAACACTGAAGCTTTCTTT. It is translated as CASSPPRGNTEAFF.

CDR3 in DNA: TGCGCCAGCAGATGGACTAGCGGTTACTCCTACGAGCAGTACTTC. Translation gives CASRWTSGYSYEQYF. V is TRBV5-1 and J is TRBJ2-7, with 10 nucleotides matching TRBD2. The V and J ends lost 5 bases and 0 bases, in that order; junction bases with no gene match: 5. CDR3 size: 15 residues. Germline CDR1 SGHRS, CDR2 YFSETQ.